This T cell receptor beta chain comes out of a study of blood T cell repertoires in COVID-19. As originally analysed: Nucleated cell counts were estimated from reference gene primer amplification. Data came from immunoSEQ multiplex PCR; TCRdb stores just in-frame clones and leaves some out. That table furnishes V, J and clone size, whereas the DNA furnished D and trimming. The sample has just over 300,000 clones; around nine tenths are singletons. The CDR3 runs 16 residues. CDR1 is LNHDA, CDR2 SQIVND, per germline (reference sequence). This clonotype was obtained from a woman aged 30 to 39 with COVID-19, enrolled during active disease. Sequenced sample: peripheral blood. The J gene is TRBJ1-5, the V gene TRBV19; D gene uncertain. Here the CDR3 DNA reads TGTGTCCCTCATTTCGCCCGGGGAACCTCCAATCAGCCCCAGCATTTT. Residues: CVPHFARGTSNQPQHF.